The 14 T cell receptor beta chains below come from one sample, sequenced in a study of T cell responses to AZD1222 COVID-19 vaccine. Clones were sequenced by immunoSEQ multiplex PCR, and TCRdb holds only the in-frame ones, with some missing. This table has roughly 53,000 clones, 84% appearing once. The material sequenced was peripheral blood, taken on day 0 of AZD1222 vaccination. The receptors stem from an adult in good health.

This chain links TRBV5-1 with TRBJ1-4, with D possibly being TRBD1 (5 bases). This CDR3 is 14 amino acids long. The V gene lost 4 bases and the J gene lost 7 bases, with 14 bases spanning the gap. The germline V gene has CDR1 SGHRS and CDR2 YFSETQ. The CDR3 coding sequence is TGCGCCAGCAGCCCAGGGCAGGTTGGTGAAAAACTGTTTTTT. It specifies CASSPGQVGEKLFF.

This clone came up a few times. This chain uses TRBV7-9 with TRBJ2-5, with a possible D match to TRBD2 (5 bases). Between the trimmed V and J ends, which lost 2 bases and 4 bases, there was a span of 11 bases. The CDR3 has 14 residues. From germline, CDR1 is SEHNR and CDR2 FQNEAQ (reference sequence). CDR3 loop: CASSLTGSGETQYF. In DNA, the CDR3 is TGTGCCAGCAGCTTAACTGGGAGCGGAGAGACCCAGTACTTC.

The V gene is TRBV11-1, the J gene TRBJ1-1; D call uncertain. Germline CDR1 and CDR2: SGHAT and FQDESV (reference sequence). CDR3 length equals 14 residues. The V end lost 5 bases, the J end lost 4 bases, and 14 bases lay between the germline ends. CDR3 in DNA: TGTGCCAGCAGCCGCGGGAGGGAGAGCACTGAAGCTTTCTTT. Protein: CASSRGRESTEAFF. Filled out from reference TRBV11-1 and TRBJ1-1, the complete variable domain reads EAEVAQSPRYKITEKSQAVAFWCDPISGHATLYWYRQILGQGPELLVQFQDESVVDDSQLPKDRFSAERLKGVDSTLKIQPAELGDSAMYLCASSRGRESTEAFFGQGTRLTVV.

In regard to this clone: In the same sample, other DNA sequences code for this CDR3. The genes are TRBV6-5 and TRBJ2-2, with a weak D call TRBD2 (5 bases). CDR3 length: 14 amino acids. The germline gives CDR1 MNHEY, CDR2 SVGAGI. Deletions cut 6 bases from V and 1 base from J, with 9 bases between. In DNA form, the CDR3 reads TGTGCCAGCAGGAGGGAGTGGAACACCGGGGAGCTGTTTTTT. Encoded protein: CASRREWNTGELFF.

This chain connects TRBV5-6 to TRBJ1-4; D call uncertain. With 2 bases removed from V and 3 bases from J, the gap between germline ends came to 11 bases. CDR3 size: 15 residues. Germline CDR1 SGHDT, CDR2 YYEEEE. The DNA for the CDR3 is TGTGCCAGCAGCTTTCGTGAGGACTCTAATGAAAAACTGTTTTTT. This translates into CASSFREDSNEKLFF.

This chain joins TRBV30 and TRBJ1-6; tentatively, D is TRBD1 (5 bases). Germline lookup yields CDR1 GTSNPN and CDR2 SVGIG (reference sequence). V gave up 0 bases and J gave up 7 bases, with 10 bases separating them. The CDR3 runs to 14 residues. The chain's CDR3 is CAWSVGAGNSPLHF. CDR3 bases: TGTGCCTGGAGTGTAGGGGCGGGAAATTCACCCCTCCACTTT.

CDR3 in amino acids: CASSRQGTYGYTF. CDR3 in DNA: TGTGCCAGTAGTAGACAGGGCACCTATGGCTACACCTTC. The chain recombines TRBV19 with TRBJ1-2, with 7 bases fitting TRBD1. V shed 4 bases, J shed 4 bases, and the junction held 3 bases outside the gene matches. The CDR3 spans 13 residues. The germline V gene encodes CDR1 LNHDA and CDR2 SQIVND (reference sequence). The full variable domain, completed using reference TRBV19 and TRBJ1-2, is DGGITQSPKYLFRKEGQNVTLSCEQNLNHDAMYWYRQDPGQGLRLIYYSQIVNDFQKGDIAEGYSVSREKKESFPLTVTSAQKNPTAFYLCASSRQGTYGYTFGSGTRLTVV.

This chain uses TRBV18 with TRBJ1-5, with D hard to call. Between the trimmed V and J ends, which lost 3 bases and 4 bases, there was a span of 7 bases. The CDR3 extends over 13 amino acids. Germline lookup yields CDR1 KGHSH and CDR2 LQKENI. The CDR3 region has the DNA TGTGCCAGCTCACCTGACACAAATCAGCCCCAGCATTTT. This translates into CASSPDTNQPQHF.

V usage is TRBV28 and J usage is TRBJ1-2; 8 nucleotides align to TRBD1. The CDR3 spans 13 residues. Per the germline V gene, CDR1 is MDHEN and CDR2 is SYDVKM. J gave up 6 bases and V 5 bases, and 5 bases lay outside the gene matches. CDR3 DNA sequence: TGTGCCAGCAGTGTAGGACAGGGCGATGGCTACACCTTC. Its protein is CASSVGQGDGYTF.

The genes are TRBV5-4 and TRBJ2-7; no definite D call. V was trimmed by 0 bases and J by 5 bases, leaving 9 bases between them. Looked up from germline, CDR1 is SGHNT and CDR2 is YYREEE (reference sequence). The CDR3 is made up of 13 amino acids. The CDR3, as DNA: TGTGCCAGCAGCTTGGGGGGAAATCACGAGCAGTACTTC. This sequence encodes CASSLGGNHEQYF.

The chain has TRBV30 and TRBJ1-5; 7 bases match TRBD1. Germline V gene sequence: CDR1 GTSNPN, CDR2 SVGIG (reference sequence). The junction had 4 bases not matched to a gene; V was cut back by 8 bases and J by 3 bases. The CDR3 length is 12 residues. The CDR3 is CAGGTVNQPQHF. Here the CDR3 DNA reads TGTGCCGGGGGGACAGTCAATCAGCCCCAGCATTTT.

This chain joins TRBV3-1 (or the pseudogene TRBV3-2) and TRBJ2-1; no clear D gene. CDR1 is LGHDT, CDR2 YNNKEL, per germline (reference sequence). Deletions cut 2 bases from V and 8 bases from J, with 7 bases between. The CDR3 is 12 amino acids. Here the CDR3 reads CASSQQIYEQFF. The DNA for the CDR3 is TGTGCCAGCAGCCAACAAATCTATGAGCAGTTCTTC.

This chain connects TRBV9 to TRBJ1-3, with D unresolved. The CDR3 consists of 16 residues. CDR1 SGDLS and CDR2 YYNGEE come from the germline V gene. Trimming removed 4 bases at V and 4 bases at J, with 18 bases between. The CDR3 nucleotides read TGTGCCAGCAGCCCCCGGGCGGGCCCATACGGAAACACCATATATTTT. Encoded protein: CASSPRAGPYGNTIYF.

This chain links TRBV6-1 with TRBJ1-2, with D maybe TRBD1 (5 bases). The CDR3 totals 17 residues. Trimming left V 2 bases short and J 4 bases short, with 20 bases between. Germline CDR1 reads MNHNS; CDR2 reads SASEGT. The CDR3 reads CASSERRGWGRGYGYTF. The CDR3 region has the DNA TGTGCCAGCAGTGAACGCCGGGGGTGGGGCCGGGGCTATGGCTACACCTTC.